This entry concerns a single T cell receptor beta chain. One entry per CDR3 protein, called by TCRdb with MiXCR from the RT-PCR reads. The data hold 450,000 to 600,000 distinct CDR3 sequences, with about 8% observed a single time. This sample was included in a study of response to subunit inactivated influenza vaccine. Germline V lookup: CDR1 KGHSH, CDR2 LQKENI. The CDR3 runs 13 residues. The V end was cut by 3 bases, the J end by 5 bases, with 10 bases between. The gene calls are TRBV18 and TRBJ2-5; D not certain. The sample consisted of PBMCs from blood, taken 23 months after vaccination. This receptor was obtained from a man between 50 and 70 years old who received an inactivated influenza vaccine. CDR3 region: CASSPWIKETQYF. The CDR3 region has the DNA TGTGCCAGCTCACCTTGGATAAAGGAGACCCAGTACTTC.